Many counts were recorded for the clone carrying this T cell receptor beta chain. The sample is drawn from a study of Graves' ophthalmopathy and Graves' hyperthyroidism. The CDR3 has 14 residues. V was clipped by 5 bases and J by 4 bases, with 15 bases between them. The germline gives CDR1 SGHRS, CDR2 YFSETQ. The authors amplified TCR beta CDR3 regions, and they did so from RNA transcripts for repertoire sequencing. RT-PCR was first run with HTBI primers, then multiplex PCR in a second round. TCRdb re-called the multiplex PCR reads with MiXCR, one entry per CDR3 protein. The sample includes roughly 350,000 distinct CDR3 sequences, about a sixth of them seen just once.

The V gene is TRBV5-1, the J gene TRBJ1-2; possible D gene TRBD1, 6 bases. Material: peripheral blood. The TCR originated in an adult woman with stable Graves' hyperthyroidism. Written as DNA, the CDR3 is TGCGCCAGCAGTTACAGGGAGAAAGGCTATGGCTACACCTTC. Translation: CASSYREKGYGYTF.